Given below is one T cell receptor beta chain in context. The sample is drawn from a study of blood T cell repertoires in COVID-19. Study-level background: Researchers got acute and convalescent COVID-19 samples from the United States, Italy and Spain.

Generated by immunoSEQ multiplex PCR, the TCRdb table keeps only in-frame clones and is missing some. The sample holds about 46,000 clones; 70% to 90% are singletons and the top ten take about a tenth. Germline V gene lookup returns CDR1 MNHEY and CDR2 SVGAGI. Trimming took 0 bases from V and 2 from J, leaving 4 bases between them. This CDR3 has 13 residues. The chain uses TRBV6-5 and TRBJ1-2; D unresolved. This sequence originates from a man over 45 with active COVID-19. The material sequenced was peripheral blood. The CDR3 DNA reads as TGTGCCAGCAGTTACTCGGGCAACTATGGCTACACCTTC. It specifies CASSYSGNYGYTF.